Listed below are T cell receptor beta chains from one sample, sequenced in a study of blood T cell repertoires in COVID-19. Profiling relied on immunoSEQ multiplex PCR, and the TCRdb table lists in-frame clones only, not all of them. The sample contains about 110,000 clones, about 90% of which appear only once. The sequencing input was peripheral blood. All receptors derive from a human donor in a cohort sampled during active COVID-19. CDR3s include the opening cysteine and the closing phenylalanine or tryptophan. A D gene is named only where the DNA matches it firmly. Size is stated for part of the rows, as once, few or many counts, or as a class when the clone is expanded.

d_gene,v_gene,j_gene,abundance,CDR3aa,CDR3nt
-,TRBV28,TRBJ2-2,-,CASSLGGASTGELFF,TGTGCCAGCAGTTTAGGGGGGGCAAGCACCGGGGAGCTGTTTTTT
-,TRBV20-1,TRBJ2-3,once,CSATGTDTQYF,TGCAGTGCTACAGGGACAGATACGCAGTATTTT
TRBD2,TRBV14,TRBJ2-2,-,CASRPSGANTGELFF,TGTGCCAGCAGACCTAGCGGCGCAAACACCGGGGAGCTGTTTTTT
-,TRBV7-3,TRBJ2-3,-,CASSLARTSTDTQYF,TGTGCCAGCAGCTTAGCCCGGACTAGCACAGATACGCAGTATTTT
-,TRBV10-1,TRBJ2-2,few,CASSAFTGELFF,TGCGCCAGCAGTGCATTTACCGGGGAGCTGTTTTTT
TRBD2,TRBV5-4,TRBJ2-1,-,CASSFGRASYNEQFF,TGTGCCAGCAGCTTCGGGAGGGCCTCCTACAATGAGCAGTTCTTC
-,TRBV6-5,TRBJ1-6,-,CASSYSFGVRDSPLHF,TGTGCCAGCAGTTACTCTTTCGGGGTGAGGGATTCACCCCTCCACTTT
TRBD2,TRBV9,TRBJ2-1,once,CASSVGGSYYNEQFF,TGTGCCAGCAGCGTGGGCGGGAGTTACTACAATGAGCAGTTCTTC
TRBD2,TRBV19,TRBJ2-1,-,CASSSLLAGGANEQFF,TGTGCCAGTAGTTCCCTACTAGCGGGGGGGGCCAATGAGCAGTTCTTC
-,TRBV5-4,TRBJ2-1,-,CASNERGSSYNEQFF,TGTGCCAGCAACGAAAGGGGGAGCTCCTACAATGAGCAGTTCTTC
TRBD2,TRBV28,TRBJ2-1,-,CASSSLGERGYNEQFF,TGTGCCAGCAGTTCCCTCGGGGAGCGGGGGTACAATGAGCAGTTCTTC
-,TRBV6-5,TRBJ1-4,few,CASSLGQEKLFF,TGTGCCAGCAGCCTCGGACAGGAAAAACTGTTTTTT
-,TRBV18,TRBJ2-3,-,CASSALIADTQYF,TGTGCCAGCTCAGCACTAATAGCAGATACGCAGTATTTT
-,TRBV18,TRBJ2-3,-,CASSPSRGPDTQYF,TGTGCCAGCTCACCGAGCCGAGGCCCGGATACGCAGTATTTT
TRBD2,TRBV28,TRBJ2-5,once,CASSSMGGGQETQYF,TGTGCCAGCAGCTCTATGGGGGGGGGTCAAGAGACCCAGTACTTC
TRBD1,TRBV29-1,TRBJ2-7,-,CSVELSGTGAYEQYF,TGCAGCGTTGAACTGTCCGGGACAGGGGCCTACGAGCAGTACTTC
TRBD2,TRBV5-1,TRBJ2-2,-,CASSATSGSGTGELFF,TGCGCCAGCAGCGCGACTAGCGGGAGCGGAACCGGGGAGCTGTTTTTT
-,TRBV6-1,TRBJ1-3,-,CASSVFRQDLTVSGNTIYF,TGTGCCAGCAGTGTTTTTAGACAGGACCTAACCGTCTCTGGAAACACCATATATTTT
TRBD2,TRBV19,TRBJ2-3,-,CATGERGGLADTQYF,TGTGCCACGGGGGAGCGGGGGGGCCTGGCAGATACGCAGTATTTT
-,TRBV5-1,TRBJ1-2,-,CASSLEVAGSYGYTF,TGCGCCAGCAGCTTGGAGGTAGCTGGGTCCTATGGCTACACCTTC
TRBD1,TRBV29-1,TRBJ1-1,-,CSVEEVDRGTEAFF,TGCAGCGTTGAAGAGGTAGACAGGGGAACTGAAGCTTTCTTT
-,TRBV2,TRBJ2-7,-,CASSPQGYEQYF,TGTGCCAGCAGTCCTCAGGGCTACGAGCAGTACTTC
-,TRBV2,TRBJ2-4,-,CASSDLYKNIQYF,TGTGCCAGCAGTGACCTATACAAAAACATTCAGTACTTC
-,TRBV30,TRBJ2-7,-,CAWSVWGYRVTYEQYF,TGTGCCTGGAGTGTATGGGGGTACAGGGTCACCTACGAGCAGTACTTC
-,TRBV2,TRBJ1-2,once,CASTLVKTNYGYTF,TGTGCCAGCACGCTAGTCAAGACTAACTATGGCTACACCTTC
-,TRBV5-6,TRBJ2-5,-,CASSLQLLRETQYF,TGTGCCAGCAGCCTACAGCTCTTACGAGAGACCCAGTACTTC
TRBD1,TRBV12-3/TRBV12-4,TRBJ2-7,-,CASRRTGGAEQYF,TGTGCCAGCAGGCGGACAGGCGGCGCCGAGCAGTACTTC
TRBD2,TRBV19,TRBJ2-1,-,CASNAGGPYEQFF,TGTGCCAGTAATGCGGGAGGGCCTTATGAGCAGTTCTTC
-,TRBV7-9,TRBJ1-2,-,CASSLLGARNGYTF,TGTGCCAGCAGCCTGCTAGGGGCCCGGAATGGCTACACCTTC
TRBD1,TRBV5-1,TRBJ2-3,-,CASRTGFISTDTQYF,TGCGCCAGCCGGACAGGGTTTATTAGCACAGATACGCAGTATTTT
-,TRBV7-3,TRBJ1-3,-,CASKNTSGNTIYF,TGTGCCAGCAAAAACACGTCTGGAAACACCATATATTTT
TRBD2,TRBV19,TRBJ2-5,-,CASSPTSGETQYF,TGTGCCAGTAGCCCGACTAGCGGGGAGACCCAATACTTC
-,TRBV18,TRBJ1-1,-,CASSLNGKGETEAFF,TGTGCCAGCTCGCTAAATGGAAAGGGAGAGACTGAAGCTTTCTTT
TRBD2,TRBV25-1,TRBJ2-7,-,CASSEYGRGSSYEQYF,TGTGCCAGCAGTGAATATGGGCGGGGGAGCTCCTACGAGCAGTACTTC
TRBD2,TRBV10-1,TRBJ2-1,once,CASSVVAGGSDEQFF,TGCGCCAGCAGTGTCGTAGCGGGAGGTTCCGATGAGCAGTTCTTC
-,TRBV19,TRBJ1-1,-,CASSTEVSRAFF,TGTGCCAGTAGTACCGAGGTTAGCCGAGCTTTCTTT
TRBD1,TRBV5-5,TRBJ1-2,-,CASRTGGSYGYTF,TGTGCCAGCAGGACAGGGGGCTCCTATGGCTACACCTTC
-,TRBV6-5,TRBJ2-7,-,CASSYSDRQKSYEQYF,TGTGCCAGCAGTTACTCAGACAGGCAAAAATCCTACGAGCAGTACTTC
TRBD1,TRBV5-1,TRBJ1-4,-,CASSEYRGRGEKLFF,TGCGCCAGCAGCGAATACAGGGGAAGGGGTGAAAAACTGTTTTTT
-,TRBV30,TRBJ2-7,-,CALQQGAVKYF,TGTGCCTTACAACAGGGAGCGGTTAAGTACTTC
-,TRBV11-3,TRBJ1-2,-,CASSLGVAGNTF,TGTGCCAGCAGCTTAGGGGTCGCGGGGAACACCTTC
TRBD1,TRBV19,TRBJ2-1,-,CATGDRGRGGDSFF,TGTGCCACAGGGGACAGGGGGCGAGGAGGGGACAGTTTCTTC